The source of this T cell receptor (beta chain) is a study of beta chain features in type 1 diabetes. About the study: Healthy donors resembled patients in age, gender and cell yields. Broader study findings: Among all four CD4+ subsets, Type 1 diabetes patients had TCRB CDR3s that were moderately but significantly shorter.

Details on this clone: Its antigen is as yet unknown.

The study reverse transcribed the entire isolated RNA, so it sequenced expressed TCRB transcripts. The protocol was immunoSEQ multiplex PCR, while the TCRdb copy is restricted to in-frame clones and leaves out a portion. The sample holds around 250,000 clones, 14% seen once. The CDR3 totals 16 residues. Trimming removed 0 bases at V and 1 base at J, with 13 bases between. CDR1 SGHNT and CDR2 YYREEE come from the germline V gene (reference sequence). This chain connects TRBV5-4 to TRBJ2-5; D gene ambiguous. The material sequenced was naive CD4+ T cells from blood. This sequence originates from a man aged 25-40 years with type 1 diabetes. Here the CDR3 DNA reads TGTGCCAGCAGCTTGGCCAGGCCCCTGGGCCAAGAGACCCAGTACTTC. Its protein is CASSLARPLGQETQYF.